This entry describes one T cell receptor beta chain. What it recognizes is unknown. The CDR3 is made up of 12 amino acids. V was trimmed by 4 bases and J by 7 bases, leaving 10 bases between them. Germline values: CDR1 MDHEN, CDR2 SYDVKM. This entry is derived from a study of T cell responses to AZD1222 COVID-19 vaccine. In the study overall: Analysis merged second doses at about 4 or about 12 weeks.

The study, taken as a whole, reports: Clonal diversity was possibly underestimated, and white British individuals and females predominated among donors.

Profiling relied on immunoSEQ multiplex PCR, and the TCRdb table lists in-frame clones only, not all of them. The table lists approximately 110,000 clones, roughly 84% of them singletons. V gene TRBV28 combines with J gene TRBJ1-2, with D uncertain. Sequences were derived from peripheral blood, sampled on day 0 of AZD1222 vaccination. The receptor was derived from an adult in good health. In nucleotides, the CDR3 is TGTGCCAGCAGTTCTGTGAGTGGTGGCTACACCTTC. It specifies CASSSVSGGYTF.